This is a list of T cell receptor beta chains from one sample in a study of T-cell reconstitution after alpha-beta-depleted transplantation in children. TCRdb fed the PCR reads into MiXCR, producing one record per CDR3 protein. The sample has roughly 120,000 distinct CDR3 sequences, 9% to 12% seen once. Sequenced material: PBMCs, taken before TCRalphabeta/CD19-depleted stem cell transplant. Receptor source: a boy between 2 and 10 years old with acute lymphoblastic leukemia, due to receive a stem cell transplant. Both conserved end residues are part of each CDR3. A D gene is named only where the DNA matches it firmly. A clone size is listed for some rows: how often the clone was seen (once, few, many), or a class if it is expanded.

j_gene: TRBJ1-3
d_gene: -
v_gene: TRBV12-3/TRBV12-4
abundance: many
CDR3nt: TGTGCCAGCAGTTTGTTACGGTTGAGTGGAAACACCATATATTTT
CDR3aa: CASSLLRLSGNTIYF

j_gene: TRBJ1-6
d_gene: TRBD1
v_gene: TRBV19
abundance: -
CDR3nt: TGTGCCAGTAGTAAGAGGACAGGGGGTGGCAATTCACCCCTCCACTTT
CDR3aa: CASSKRTGGGNSPLHF

j_gene: TRBJ2-5
d_gene: TRBD2
v_gene: TRBV11-1
abundance: -
CDR3nt: TGTGCCAGCAGCTCGACAACCCGGGCTAGCGGGACTTGGGGCGAGACCCAGTACTTC
CDR3aa: CASSSTTRASGTWGETQYF

j_gene: TRBJ1-5
d_gene: -
v_gene: TRBV7-2
abundance: many
CDR3nt: TGTGCCAGCAGCTTAGGGGCCTATAATCAGCCCCAGCATTTT
CDR3aa: CASSLGAYNQPQHF

j_gene: TRBJ2-2
d_gene: TRBD2
v_gene: TRBV5-1
abundance: many
CDR3nt: TGCGCCAGCAGCCCAAAGGGACTAGCAAACACCGGGGAGCTGTTTTTT
CDR3aa: CASSPKGLANTGELFF

j_gene: TRBJ1-3
d_gene: -
v_gene: TRBV20-1
abundance: many
CDR3nt: TGCAGTGCTAGAATACCGGGACAATGGAACACCATATATTTT
CDR3aa: CSARIPGQWNTIYF

j_gene: TRBJ2-7
d_gene: -
v_gene: TRBV28
abundance: -
CDR3nt: TGTGCCAGCAGGCCCCGGGGGAGGAGTGACGAGCAGTACTTC
CDR3aa: CASRPRGRSDEQYF

j_gene: TRBJ1-1
d_gene: TRBD1
v_gene: TRBV4-2
abundance: -
CDR3nt: TGTGCCAGCAGCCAAGATATTGGACAGGTGAACACTGAAGCTTTCTTT
CDR3aa: CASSQDIGQVNTEAFF

j_gene: TRBJ2-1
d_gene: -
v_gene: TRBV27
abundance: -
CDR3nt: TGTGCCAGCAGTTTTCTGCGGCAACGACCACGGAATGAGCAGTTCTTC
CDR3aa: CASSFLRQRPRNEQFF

j_gene: TRBJ2-1
d_gene: TRBD2
v_gene: TRBV6-5
abundance: many
CDR3nt: TGTGCCAGCAGCCCCCACTGGCGGGAGGTCTACAATGAGCAGTTCTTC
CDR3aa: CASSPHWREVYNEQFF

j_gene: TRBJ2-1
d_gene: -
v_gene: TRBV18
abundance: many
CDR3nt: TGTGCCAGCTCACCCCCGGGAGACTCCTACAATGAGCAGTTCTTC
CDR3aa: CASSPPGDSYNEQFF

j_gene: TRBJ2-7
d_gene: -
v_gene: TRBV7-6
abundance: many
CDR3nt: TGTGCCAGCAACCTTTCAGGGGGGATGAACGAGCAGTACTTC
CDR3aa: CASNLSGGMNEQYF

j_gene: TRBJ2-7
d_gene: TRBD1
v_gene: TRBV18
abundance: few
CDR3nt: TGTGCCAGCTCACACGACAGGGTCCCCTCCTACGAGCAGTACTTC
CDR3aa: CASSHDRVPSYEQYF

j_gene: TRBJ2-1
d_gene: TRBD2
v_gene: TRBV7-2
abundance: many
CDR3nt: TGTGCCAGCAGCTTCGGTGTCGGCGGGAGGGGCTACAATGAGCAGTTCTTC
CDR3aa: CASSFGVGGRGYNEQFF

j_gene: TRBJ2-7
d_gene: -
v_gene: TRBV5-1
abundance: few
CDR3nt: TGCGCCAGCAGCTGGGAGGGGGCCGTAAGCTCCTACGAGCAGTACTTC
CDR3aa: CASSWEGAVSSYEQYF

j_gene: TRBJ1-2
d_gene: -
v_gene: TRBV24-1
abundance: few
CDR3nt: TGTGCCACCAAGGATACAAACTATGGCTACACCTTC
CDR3aa: CATKDTNYGYTF

j_gene: TRBJ2-7
d_gene: TRBD2
v_gene: TRBV28
abundance: few
CDR3nt: TGTGCCAGCCTCCCCGGGCTAGCGGGAGGGCCCTGGGGCTACGAGCAGTACTTC
CDR3aa: CASLPGLAGGPWGYEQYF

j_gene: TRBJ2-1
d_gene: TRBD2
v_gene: TRBV5-1
abundance: -
CDR3nt: TGCGCCAGCAGCTTACTAGCGGGAGATAAGCGTGAGCAGTTCTTC
CDR3aa: CASSLLAGDKREQFF

j_gene: TRBJ2-3
d_gene: TRBD2
v_gene: TRBV5-1
abundance: -
CDR3nt: TGCGCCAGCAGCTTGGAGCGGGAGGGGGATACGCAGTATTTT
CDR3aa: CASSLEREGDTQYF

j_gene: TRBJ2-3
d_gene: TRBD2
v_gene: TRBV5-1
abundance: many
CDR3nt: TGCGCCAGCAGCTGGGGTACTAGCGGGAGAACAGATACGCAGTATTTT
CDR3aa: CASSWGTSGRTDTQYF

j_gene: TRBJ2-7
d_gene: TRBD2
v_gene: TRBV10-3
abundance: few
CDR3nt: TGTGCCATCAAGGTACTAGCGGGAGAGGAGCAGTACTTC
CDR3aa: CAIKVLAGEEQYF

j_gene: TRBJ2-2
d_gene: TRBD2
v_gene: TRBV5-1
abundance: -
CDR3nt: TGCGCCAGCAGCTTGCTAGCGGGGACCGGGGAGCTGTTTTTT
CDR3aa: CASSLLAGTGELFF

j_gene: TRBJ2-1
d_gene: -
v_gene: TRBV7-8
abundance: many
CDR3nt: TGTGCCAGCAGCTTACCGGGAGCCTACAATGAGCAGTTCTTC
CDR3aa: CASSLPGAYNEQFF

j_gene: TRBJ2-1
d_gene: TRBD2
v_gene: TRBV12-3/TRBV12-4
abundance: -
CDR3nt: TGTGCCAACGGGGGACTAGCGGGAGGGCCTGGGATAGGGGAGCAGTTCTTC
CDR3aa: CANGGLAGGPGIGEQFF

j_gene: TRBJ2-1
d_gene: -
v_gene: TRBV7-9
abundance: few
CDR3nt: TGTGCCAGCAGCCCCGGGGGTGCCTTCCCTAATGAGCAGTTCTTC
CDR3aa: CASSPGGAFPNEQFF

j_gene: TRBJ2-7
d_gene: -
v_gene: TRBV28
abundance: -
CDR3nt: TGTGCCAGCAGACGGACGGGCGCCTACGAGCAGTACTTC
CDR3aa: CASRRTGAYEQYF

j_gene: TRBJ2-7
d_gene: -
v_gene: TRBV20-1
abundance: few
CDR3nt: TGCAGTGCTAGAGATGATCTGAACATCTACGAGCAGTACTTC
CDR3aa: CSARDDLNIYEQYF

j_gene: TRBJ1-1
d_gene: -
v_gene: TRBV2
abundance: -
CDR3nt: TGTGCCAGCAGTGAAACGGGGACGCGGATGAACACTGAAGCTTTCTTT
CDR3aa: CASSETGTRMNTEAFF

j_gene: TRBJ2-6
d_gene: TRBD2
v_gene: TRBV30
abundance: few
CDR3nt: TGTGCCTGGGGACTAGCGGGAGTAAGTGGGGCCAACGTCCTGACTTTC
CDR3aa: CAWGLAGVSGANVLTF

j_gene: TRBJ1-1
d_gene: TRBD1
v_gene: TRBV19
abundance: -
CDR3nt: TGTGCCAGTAGTATAGACCCGGCATTTTGGAACCACGACAGGGGGGATGACACTGAAGCTTTCTTT
CDR3aa: CASSIDPAFWNHDRGDDTEAFF

j_gene: TRBJ1-6
d_gene: -
v_gene: TRBV10-2
abundance: -
CDR3nt: TGCGCCAGCAGTGAGGTTACAGGGTATGGTTCACCCCTCCACTTT
CDR3aa: CASSEVTGYGSPLHF

j_gene: TRBJ2-7
d_gene: -
v_gene: TRBV5-1
abundance: few
CDR3nt: TGCGCCTCCCATAAGGAGGGCGTTAGGGAGCAGTACTTC
CDR3aa: CASHKEGVREQYF

j_gene: TRBJ2-7
d_gene: -
v_gene: TRBV12-3/TRBV12-4
abundance: many
CDR3nt: TGTGCCAGCAGACTGGTGGGAGACTACGAGCAGTACTTC
CDR3aa: CASRLVGDYEQYF

j_gene: TRBJ2-1
d_gene: -
v_gene: TRBV20-1
abundance: few
CDR3nt: TGCAGTGCTTCCCCCGGTGGACGTGGCAATGAGCAGTTCTTC
CDR3aa: CSASPGGRGNEQFF

j_gene: TRBJ2-7
d_gene: TRBD1
v_gene: TRBV20-1
abundance: -
CDR3nt: TGCAGTGCTTCCCGGGACAGAGACTACGAGCAGTACTTC
CDR3aa: CSASRDRDYEQYF

j_gene: TRBJ2-7
d_gene: -
v_gene: TRBV12-3/TRBV12-4
abundance: many
CDR3nt: TGTGCCAGCAGCCCTCTGGCCTGGTCTGGGGAGCAGTACTTC
CDR3aa: CASSPLAWSGEQYF

j_gene: TRBJ2-5
d_gene: -
v_gene: TRBV28
abundance: few
CDR3nt: TGTGCCAGCACCAAATTCGGGGCTAGAGAGACCCAGTACTTC
CDR3aa: CASTKFGARETQYF

j_gene: TRBJ2-3
d_gene: TRBD1
v_gene: TRBV6-1
abundance: many
CDR3nt: TGTGCCAGCAGTGGCCGGACTCCAGGGGGCCCAGATACGCAGTATTTT
CDR3aa: CASSGRTPGGPDTQYF

j_gene: TRBJ2-1
d_gene: -
v_gene: TRBV10-3
abundance: few
CDR3nt: TGTGCCATCAGTGACTTCAAGAATGAGCAGTTCTTC
CDR3aa: CAISDFKNEQFF

j_gene: TRBJ2-7
d_gene: -
v_gene: TRBV2
abundance: few
CDR3nt: TGTGCCAGCAGTGCACTAGTCGGGTCCTACGAGCAGTACTTC
CDR3aa: CASSALVGSYEQYF

j_gene: TRBJ2-5
d_gene: -
v_gene: TRBV6-1
abundance: -
CDR3nt: TGTGCCAGCTGGATCGGGACTGTACATGAGACCCAGTACTTC
CDR3aa: CASWIGTVHETQYF

j_gene: TRBJ2-3
d_gene: TRBD2
v_gene: TRBV5-1
abundance: few
CDR3nt: TGCGCCAGCAGCCTCCAGCGGGACCTCACAGATACGCAGTATTTT
CDR3aa: CASSLQRDLTDTQYF

j_gene: TRBJ2-1
d_gene: -
v_gene: TRBV18
abundance: -
CDR3nt: TGTGCCAGCTCACTCCAGGACGGATACAATGAGCAGTTCTTC
CDR3aa: CASSLQDGYNEQFF

j_gene: TRBJ1-2
d_gene: -
v_gene: TRBV20-1
abundance: many
CDR3nt: TGCAGTGCGGAAGAGAATGGCTACACCTTC
CDR3aa: CSAEENGYTF

j_gene: TRBJ2-3
d_gene: TRBD2
v_gene: TRBV2
abundance: -
CDR3nt: TGTGCCAGCATGGGGCTAGCGGTCACAGATACGCAGTATTTT
CDR3aa: CASMGLAVTDTQYF